The present entry profiles one TCR beta chain with its context. Its specificity is not known. The data were taken from a study of T cell repertoires in cytomegalovirus infection. TCRdb ran MiXCR on the reads and lists one entry per CDR3 protein. The table lists under 150,000 distinct CDR3 sequences, 20% to 30% of them singletons. The CDR3 contains 13 residues. V was shortened by 7 bases and J by 6 bases, with 14 bases between the two germline ends. Germline CDR1 is MNHEY and CDR2 is SVGAGI. The clonotype was recovered from a human donor in good health (CMV status not recorded). Some clones in this sample may be carry-over from other donors' samples. The chain joins TRBV6-5 to TRBJ2-3, with D possibly TRBD2 on 6 matching bases. Sequencing was carried out using PBMCs, sequenced either directly or after in vitro stimulation (not recorded which). The CDR3 loop reads CASTPVSGDTQYF. Written as DNA, the CDR3 is TGTGCCAGCACACCGGTTAGCGGTGATACGCAGTATTTT.